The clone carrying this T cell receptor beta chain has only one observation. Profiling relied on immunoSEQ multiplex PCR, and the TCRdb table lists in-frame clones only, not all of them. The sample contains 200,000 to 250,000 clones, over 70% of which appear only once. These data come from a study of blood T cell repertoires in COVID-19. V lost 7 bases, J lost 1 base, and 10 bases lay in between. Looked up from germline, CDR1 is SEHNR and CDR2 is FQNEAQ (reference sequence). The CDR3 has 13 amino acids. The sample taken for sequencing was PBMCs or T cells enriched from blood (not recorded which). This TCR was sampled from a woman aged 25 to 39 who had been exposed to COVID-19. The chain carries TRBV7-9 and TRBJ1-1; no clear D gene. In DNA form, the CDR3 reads TGTGCCAGCAACCGCGACACGAACACTGAAGCTTTCTTT. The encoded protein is CASNRDTNTEAFF.